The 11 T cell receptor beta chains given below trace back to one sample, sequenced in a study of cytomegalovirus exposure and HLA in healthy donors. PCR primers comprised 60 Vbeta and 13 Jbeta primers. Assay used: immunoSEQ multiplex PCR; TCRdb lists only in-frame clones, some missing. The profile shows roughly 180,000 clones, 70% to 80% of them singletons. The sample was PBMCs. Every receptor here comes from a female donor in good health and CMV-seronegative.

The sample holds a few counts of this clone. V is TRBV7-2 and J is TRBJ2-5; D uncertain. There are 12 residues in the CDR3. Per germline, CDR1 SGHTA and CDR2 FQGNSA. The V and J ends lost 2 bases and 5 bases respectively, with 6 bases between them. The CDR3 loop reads CASSLSRETQYF. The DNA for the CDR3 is TGTGCCAGCAGCTTAAGCAGGGAGACCCAGTACTTC.

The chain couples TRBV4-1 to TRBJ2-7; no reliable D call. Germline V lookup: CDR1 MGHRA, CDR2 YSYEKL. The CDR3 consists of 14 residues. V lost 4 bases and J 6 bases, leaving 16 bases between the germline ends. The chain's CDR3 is CASSLEYQVFEQYF. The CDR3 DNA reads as TGCGCCAGCAGCCTCGAATATCAGGTTTTCGAGCAGTACTTC.

The CDR3 DNA reads TGTGCCAGCAGCCCCTGGACAGGGGTTGAGGGCTACACCTTC. It is translated as CASSPWTGVEGYTF. The rearrangement joins TRBV7-6 to TRBJ1-2; 9 bases fit TRBD1. The V gene's germline CDR1 is SGHVS and CDR2 FNYEAQ. This CDR3 spans 14 amino acids. The trim removed 5 bases at V and 8 bases at J, leaving 9 bases unmatched.

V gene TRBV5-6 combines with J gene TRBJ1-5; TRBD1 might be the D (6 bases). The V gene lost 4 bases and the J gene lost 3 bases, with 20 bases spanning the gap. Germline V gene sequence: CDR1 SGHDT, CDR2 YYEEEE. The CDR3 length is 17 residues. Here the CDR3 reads CASSRITGGRFNQPQHF. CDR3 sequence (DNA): TGTGCCAGCAGCCGAATCACGGGGGGGCGGTTCAATCAGCCCCAGCATTTT.

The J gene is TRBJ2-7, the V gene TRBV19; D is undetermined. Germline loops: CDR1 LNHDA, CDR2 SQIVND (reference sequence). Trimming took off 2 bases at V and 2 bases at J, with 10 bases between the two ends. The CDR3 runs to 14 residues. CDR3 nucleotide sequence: TGTGCCAGTAGTATAAGCCCAGGTCCCTACGAGCAGTACTTC. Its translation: CASSISPGPYEQYF.

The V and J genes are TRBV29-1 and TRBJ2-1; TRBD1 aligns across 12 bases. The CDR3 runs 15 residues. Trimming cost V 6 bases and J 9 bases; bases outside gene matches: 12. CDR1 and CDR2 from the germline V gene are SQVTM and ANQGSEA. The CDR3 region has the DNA TGCAGCGTCGAGTGGGACAGGGGGCGCCGTGCTGAGCAGTTCTTC. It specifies CSVEWDRGRRAEQFF.

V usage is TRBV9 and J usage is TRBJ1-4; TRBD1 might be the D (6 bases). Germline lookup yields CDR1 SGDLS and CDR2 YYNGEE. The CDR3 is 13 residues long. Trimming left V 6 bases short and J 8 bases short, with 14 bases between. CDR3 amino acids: CASTPGEREKLFF. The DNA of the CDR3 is TGTGCCAGCACCCCAGGGGAGAGGGAAAAACTGTTTTTT.

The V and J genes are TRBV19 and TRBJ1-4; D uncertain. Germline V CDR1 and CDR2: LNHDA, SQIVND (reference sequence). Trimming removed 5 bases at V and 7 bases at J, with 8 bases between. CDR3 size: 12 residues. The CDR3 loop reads CASSFSVEKLFF. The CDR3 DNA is TGTGCCAGTAGTTTCTCCGTTGAAAAACTGTTTTTT.

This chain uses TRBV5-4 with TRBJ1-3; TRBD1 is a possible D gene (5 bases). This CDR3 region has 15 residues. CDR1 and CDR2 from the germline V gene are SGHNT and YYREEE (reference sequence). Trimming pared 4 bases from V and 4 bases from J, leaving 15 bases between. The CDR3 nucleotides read TGTGCCAGCAGCGCCACACCAGGGTTCGGAAACACCATATATTTT. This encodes CASSATPGFGNTIYF.

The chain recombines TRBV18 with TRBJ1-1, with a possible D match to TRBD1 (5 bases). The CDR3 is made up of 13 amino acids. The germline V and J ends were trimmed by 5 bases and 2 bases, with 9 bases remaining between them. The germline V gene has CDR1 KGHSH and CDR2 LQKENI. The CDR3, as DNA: TGTGCCAGCTCAGGGGGGATAAACACTGAAGCTTTCTTT. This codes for CASSGGINTEAFF.

As DNA, the CDR3 is TGTGCCAGCAGCCCTTGGACTCAATCATACGAGCAGTACTTC. Translation gives CASSPWTQSYEQYF. The V and J genes are TRBV9 and TRBJ2-7; TRBD2 is a possible D gene (5 bases). This CDR3 is 14 amino acids long. CDR1 and CDR2 (germline): SGDLS, YYNGEE. Trimming pared 4 bases from V and 4 bases from J, leaving 15 bases between.